A single sample gave rise to the 28 T cell receptor beta chains below, sequenced in a study of blood T cell repertoires in COVID-19. Clones were read by immunoSEQ multiplex PCR, and TCRdb kept only the in-frame ones, dropping some. The data hold some 99,000 clones, with over 70% observed a single time. What was sequenced was peripheral blood. Source of these receptors: a man between 65 and 85 years old with acute or convalescent COVID-19.

The V call is TRBV23-1, the J call TRBJ2-5; 9 bases fit TRBD1. TRBV23-1 is treated as an ORF (open reading frame) with a function not yet certain. V lost 4 bases, J lost 3 bases, and 9 bases stayed unmatched. The CDR3 sequence is 16 residues long. In DNA, the CDR3 is TGCGCCAGCAGTCTCCACCGGGACAGGGCCAAAGAGACCCAGTACTTC. The encoded protein is CASSLHRDRAKETQYF.

The chain uses TRBV28 and TRBJ2-5, with TRBD2 matching over 7 bases. V shed 3 bases and J 5 bases; nucleotides not matched to a gene: 9. The germline CDR1 and CDR2 sequences are MDHEN and SYDVKM. This CDR3 has 15 residues. The CDR3 nucleotides are TGTGCCAGCAGTTTGGGCGGCGGGAGCCTGGAGACCCAGTACTTC. Residues: CASSLGGGSLETQYF. The full variable domain, in which reference TRBV28 and TRBJ2-5 provide the parts outside the CDR3, is DVKVTQSSRYLVKRTGEKVFLECVQDMDHENMFWYRQDPGLGLRLIYFSYDVKMKEKGDIPEGYSVSREKKERFSLILESASTNQTSMYLCASSLGGGSLETQYFGPGTRLLVL.

In the case of this clone: This sample includes further DNA sequences coding for the same CDR3. V is TRBV2 and J is TRBJ1-5, with 10 bases that match TRBD1. The V segment lost 8 bases and the J segment 5 bases; nucleotides outside the gene matches: 3. The CDR3 covers 13 residues. Germline CDR1 and CDR2: SNHLY and FYNNEI. CDR3 sequence: CASRDRGYQPQHF. The DNA for the CDR3 is TGTGCCAGCCGGGACAGGGGTTATCAGCCCCAGCATTTT.

The chain is built from TRBV5-1 and TRBJ1-4, with 10 bases fitting TRBD1. CDR1 and CDR2 (germline): SGHRS, YFSETQ. The CDR3 contains 14 residues. J was trimmed by 6 bases and V by 4 bases; bases with no gene match: 3. The CDR3 region is CASSPDRGDEKLFF. The CDR3 coding sequence is TGCGCCAGCAGCCCGGACAGGGGGGATGAAAAACTGTTTTTT. The full variable domain, completed using reference TRBV5-1 and TRBJ1-4, is KAGVTQTPRYLIKTRGQQVTLSCSPISGHRSVSWYQQTPGQGLQFLFEYFSETQRNKGNFPGRFSGRQFSNSRSEMNVSTLELGDSALYLCASSPDRGDEKLFFGSGTQLSVL.

This clone was seen only once. V gene TRBV27 combines with J gene TRBJ1-2, with 7 bases that match TRBD1. The CDR3 is 13 residues long. V lost 8 bases to trimming and J lost 4 bases; unmatched junction nucleotides: 7. Germline assignment: CDR1 MNHEY and CDR2 SMNVEV (reference sequence). CDR3 sequence: CASGRGQGYGYTF. The CDR3 DNA reads TGTGCCAGCGGAAGGGGGCAGGGCTATGGCTACACCTTC.

The chain combines TRBV10-3 with TRBJ1-6, with 9 bases fitting TRBD1. Germline CDR1 reads ENHRY; CDR2 reads SYGVKD. Unmatched junction bases numbered 4, after V lost 6 bases and J lost 10 bases. The CDR3 consists of 13 residues. The CDR3 reads CAISRDRDSPLHF. DNA for the CDR3: TGTGCCATCAGCCGGGACAGGGACTCACCCCTCCACTTT.

The chain couples TRBV9 to TRBJ1-1; maybe TRBD1 (5 bases). V shed 0 bases and J shed 0 bases, with 9 bases lying between them. This CDR3 is 15 amino acids long. Germline V gene lookup returns CDR1 SGDLS and CDR2 YYNGEE. The CDR3 DNA is TGTGCCAGCAGCGTAGGTGGGGCGGTGAACACTGAAGCTTTCTTT. This translates into CASSVGGAVNTEAFF.

This chain uses TRBV5-1 with TRBJ1-2; 7 bases are a match to TRBD1. With V trimmed by 4 bases and J by 6 bases, 9 bases remained unmatched. Germline V lookup: CDR1 SGHRS, CDR2 YFSETQ. CDR3 size: 14 residues. The CDR3 spells CASSDSTGSNGYTF. CDR3 nucleotide sequence: TGCGCCAGCAGCGATTCGACAGGGTCAAATGGCTACACCTTC.

The genes are TRBV5-5 and TRBJ2-7; 8 bases align to TRBD2. The CDR3 has 14 amino acids. Looked up from germline, CDR1 is SGHKS and CDR2 is YYEKEE (reference sequence). With V trimmed by 2 bases and J by 7 bases, 8 bases remained unmatched. The CDR3 is CASSFKRESEEQYF. CDR3 DNA sequence: TGTGCCAGCAGCTTCAAGCGGGAGTCAGAAGAGCAGTACTTC.

The chain combines TRBV3-1 (or the pseudogene TRBV3-2) with TRBJ2-7; the D gene is possibly TRBD1 (6 bases). Deletions cut 2 bases from V and 7 bases from J, with 15 bases between. Looked up from germline, CDR1 is LGHDT and CDR2 is YNNKEL (reference sequence). There are 14 residues in the CDR3. CDR3 region: CASSQSLTGIEQYF. CDR3 coding DNA: TGTGCCAGCAGCCAAAGCCTCACAGGGATTGAGCAGTACTTC.

The V gene is TRBV10-3, the J gene TRBJ1-5; tentative D call: TRBD1 (6 bases). The CDR3 contains 16 residues. Trimming removed 3 bases from V and 0 bases from J, with 12 bases in between. Germline V gene lookup returns CDR1 ENHRY and CDR2 SYGVKD. CDR3: CAISEQGPYSNQPQHF. The CDR3 DNA sequence: TGTGCCATCAGTGAACAGGGCCCATATAGCAATCAGCCCCAGCATTTT.

The chain is built from TRBV5-1 and TRBJ2-7; TRBD1 aligns across 8 bases. The CDR3 is 14 residues long. Germline loops: CDR1 SGHRS, CDR2 YFSETQ. V lost 4 bases and J lost 0; bases outside the gene matches: 3. As DNA, the CDR3 is TGCGCCAGCAGCAATGACAGGGGCTCCTACGAGCAGTACTTC. Translation gives CASSNDRGSYEQYF. Full variable domain (outside the CDR3, taken from reference TRBV5-1 and TRBJ2-7): KAGVTQTPRYLIKTRGQQVTLSCSPISGHRSVSWYQQTPGQGLQFLFEYFSETQRNKGNFPGRFSGRQFSNSRSEMNVSTLELGDSALYLCASSNDRGSYEQYFGPGTRLTVT.

This clone was counted a few times. The V call is TRBV5-1, the J call TRBJ2-1; D is unclear. The CDR3 sequence is 15 residues long. V was clipped by 0 bases and J by 2 bases, with 9 bases between them. The V gene's germline CDR1 is SGHRS and CDR2 YFSETQ. The CDR3 loop reads CASSLAETAYNEQFF. The CDR3 DNA sequence: TGCGCCAGCAGCTTGGCGGAGACTGCCTACAATGAGCAGTTCTTC.

The V and J genes are TRBV29-1 and TRBJ1-2; 9 positions agree with TRBD1. Germline CDR1 SQVTM, CDR2 ANQGSEA. The CDR3 extends over 14 amino acids. V dropped 4 bases and J dropped 2; count of bases not matched to a gene: 5. The CDR3 nucleotides are TGCAGCGTTGTTCCCGGGACAGGGAACTATGGCTACACCTTC. This codes for CSVVPGTGNYGYTF.

V usage is TRBV11-2 and J usage is TRBJ1-1; D remains unclear. CDR3 length: 14 amino acids. V was shortened by 1 base and J by 2 bases, with 8 bases between the two germline ends. CDR1 and CDR2 (germline): SGHAT, FQNNGV. CDR3 amino acids: CASSLGAGNTEAFF. CDR3 nucleotides: TGTGCCAGCAGCTTAGGTGCGGGAAACACTGAAGCTTTCTTT.

This clone showed up just a few times. J is TRBJ1-5 and V is TRBV10-3; TRBD1 matches at 10 bases. The CDR3 spans 14 residues. Germline assignment: CDR1 ENHRY and CDR2 SYGVKD. V lost 11 bases and J lost 0; bases outside the gene matches: 4. CDR3 DNA sequence: TGTGCCGCAGGACAGGGGGGTAGCAATCAGCCCCAGCATTTT. This encodes CAAGQGGSNQPQHF.

This rearrangement joins TRBV28 to TRBJ1-2; D unclear. This CDR3 has 13 residues. Deletions cut 3 bases from V and 4 bases from J, with 9 bases between. The V gene's germline CDR1 is MDHEN and CDR2 SYDVKM. DNA for the CDR3: TGTGCCAGCAGTTTTCAGGAGGGCTATGGCTACACCTTC. Amino acids: CASSFQEGYGYTF.

The chain is built from TRBV5-1 and TRBJ2-7; 8 bases are shared with TRBD2. Trimming removed 5 bases from V and 3 bases from J; junction bases left unmatched: 7. Germline assignment: CDR1 SGHRS and CDR2 YFSETQ. There are 14 residues in the CDR3. Here the CDR3 DNA reads TGCGCCAGCAGATCCGGGACTAGTAACTACGAGCAGTACTTC. Translated: CASRSGTSNYEQYF.

The chain is built from TRBV30 and TRBJ1-2; TRBD1 matches at 7 bases. Germline CDR1 and CDR2: GTSNPN and SVGIG (reference sequence). The CDR3 contains 14 residues. With V trimmed by 0 bases and J by 0 bases, 1 base remained unmatched. The CDR3 region has the DNA TGTGCCTGGAGTGTACAGGGGCCTAACTATGGCTACACCTTC. As protein: CAWSVQGPNYGYTF.

The chain recombines TRBV11-2 with TRBJ1-2, with TRBD1 matching 10 bases. V was pared by 5 bases and J by 7 bases, with 7 bases of the junction left unmatched. The germline V gene encodes CDR1 SGHAT and CDR2 FQNNGV. This CDR3 is built from 14 residues. The CDR3 sequence: CASSGDRGMGGYTF. The CDR3 coding sequence is TGTGCCAGCAGCGGGGACAGGGGCATGGGTGGCTACACCTTC.

This chain connects TRBV7-2 to TRBJ2-7, with TRBD1 identical over 7 bases. CDR1 is SGHTA, CDR2 FQGNSA, per germline. This CDR3 contains 14 residues. The V and J ends lost 5 bases and 7 bases, in that order; junction bases with no gene match: 11. CDR3 in DNA: TGTGCCAGCAGCCCCGGGACAGCGAAGGGGGAGCAGTACTTC. As protein: CASSPGTAKGEQYF.

In its sample, this clone was seen a few times. The chain employs TRBV4-1 and TRBJ1-2, with 7 bases aligning to TRBD1. CDR1 is MGHRA and CDR2 is YSYEKL in the germline V gene. Unmatched junction bases numbered 11, after V lost 0 bases and J lost 4 bases. The CDR3 runs 17 residues. Here the CDR3 reads CASSQETQGSTSYGYTF. The DNA of the CDR3 is TGCGCCAGCAGCCAAGAAACACAGGGGAGCACTAGCTATGGCTACACCTTC.

V and J are TRBV2 and TRBJ2-5, with TRBD1 matching over 7 bases. The V and J ends lost 6 bases and 1 base, in that order; junction bases with no gene match: 5. The CDR3 extends over 14 amino acids. Germline V CDR1 and CDR2: SNHLY, FYNNEI. CDR3 protein: CASRVDRAQETQYF. For the CDR3, the DNA is TGTGCCAGCAGAGTAGACAGGGCCCAAGAGACCCAGTACTTC.

This chain uses TRBV24-1 with TRBJ1-2; possibly TRBD1 for D (5 bases). V lost 3 bases to trimming and J lost 8 bases, with 6 bases between them. In germline, CDR1 is KGHDR, CDR2 SFDVKD. The CDR3 is 11 amino acids. CDR3 DNA: TGTGCCACCAGTGATCCAGGGGGCTACACCTTC. Its translation is CATSDPGGYTF.

This chain joins TRBV28 and TRBJ2-1; 11 bases are a match to TRBD2. The CDR3 loop spans 19 amino acids. With V trimmed by 1 base and J by 2 bases, 10 bases remained unmatched. Germline loops: CDR1 MDHEN, CDR2 SYDVKM. The CDR3 spells CASSLLSSGRIFAYNEQFF. The CDR3 DNA sequence: TGTGCCAGCAGTTTATTGTCTAGCGGGAGGATATTCGCCTACAATGAGCAGTTCTTC.

This clone was seen more than once but under ten times. This sequence joins TRBV3-1 (or the pseudogene TRBV3-2) and TRBJ2-7; 9 bases agree with TRBD1. V was clipped by 1 base and J by 6 bases; unmatched bases: 7. The CDR3 is 15 residues long. Germline V lookup: CDR1 LGHDT, CDR2 YNNKEL (reference sequence). This CDR3 reads CASSQAGQGFGEQYF. In nucleotides, the CDR3 is TGTGCCAGCAGCCAAGCCGGACAGGGGTTCGGCGAGCAGTACTTC.

This clone was detected only a few times. This rearrangement joins TRBV10-2 to TRBJ2-7, with a weak D call TRBD1 (6 bases). The germline V and J ends were trimmed by 4 bases and 2 bases, with 15 bases remaining between them. Germline CDR1 is WSHSY and CDR2 is SAAADI. CDR3 size: 15 residues. CDR3 in DNA: TGCGCCAGCAGTGCAAAGGACAGAAGACCCTACGAGCAGTACTTC. It is translated as CASSAKDRRPYEQYF.

This clone is a singleton in its sample. This rearrangement joins TRBV5-8 to TRBJ2-1; 8 bases match TRBD1. This CDR3 comprises 13 residues. The germline gives CDR1 SGHTS, CDR2 YDEGEE. V lost 0 bases, J lost 9 bases, and 2 bases stayed unmatched. This CDR3 is CASSLGRGPEQFF. CDR3 nucleotides: TGTGCCAGCAGCTTGGGCAGGGGGCCTGAGCAGTTCTTC.